The 13 T cell receptor beta chains below all came from one sample that was sequenced in a study of T cell responses to AZD1222 COVID-19 vaccine. TCRdb's table, derived via immunoSEQ multiplex PCR, lists solely in-frame clones and lacks some. The top ten clones hold around 28% of a sample with around 65,000 clones, 81% of them seen once. Specimen: peripheral blood, collected 28 days after the second AZD1222 dose. Receptors were obtained from an adult who received the AZD1222 COVID-19 vaccine.

V gene TRBV7-8 combines with J gene TRBJ2-1; no clear D. CDR1 is SGHVS, CDR2 FQNEAQ, per germline. The CDR3 is 12 amino acids. Trimming took off 4 bases at V and 7 bases at J, with 8 bases between the two ends. CDR3 protein: CASSSIKNEQFF. CDR3 in DNA: TGTGCCAGCAGCTCTATTAAGAATGAGCAGTTCTTC.

This clone was detected only once. V and J are TRBV28 and TRBJ1-5, with D perhaps TRBD1 (5 bases). The V end was cut by 4 bases, the J end by 3 bases, with 16 bases between. Germline V gives CDR1 MDHEN, CDR2 SYDVKM. The CDR3 has 16 amino acids. CDR3 DNA: TGTGCCAGCAGTTCTCATCGACAGAGCTACAATCAGCCCCAGCATTTT. The encoded protein is CASSSHRQSYNQPQHF.

The V gene is TRBV7-9, the J gene TRBJ1-1; TRBD1 matches at 7 bases. Germline V gives CDR1 SEHNR, CDR2 FQNEAQ (reference sequence). V was clipped by 4 bases and J by 3 bases; unmatched bases: 8. The CDR3 runs to 15 residues. This chain's CDR3 is CASSWEDRLYTEAFF. DNA of the CDR3: TGTGCCAGCAGCTGGGAGGACAGGTTGTACACTGAAGCTTTCTTT.

This clone was seen a handful of times. This chain links TRBV18 with TRBJ2-1; D may be TRBD2 (6 bases). V dropped 4 bases and J dropped 5 bases, with 9 bases sitting between them. The CDR3 length is 13 residues. Germline-derived CDR1 and CDR2 are KGHSH and LQKENI. The CDR3 region has the DNA TGTGCCAGCTCACAAGGAGGGCACAATGAGCAGTTCTTC. Encoded protein: CASSQGGHNEQFF. The full variable domain, with the rest looked up from reference TRBV18 and TRBJ2-1, is NAGVMQNPRHLVRRRGQEARLRCSPMKGHSHVYWYRQLPEEGLKFMVYLQKENIIDESGMPKERFSAEFPKEGPSILRIQQVVRGDSAAYFCASSQGGHNEQFFGPGTRLTVL.

The V and J genes are TRBV6-2 or TRBV6-3 and TRBJ2-1; maybe TRBD1 (5 bases). Trimming left V 1 base short and J 3 bases short, with 13 bases between. Germline V CDR1 and CDR2: MNHEY, SVGEGT. The CDR3 contains 16 residues. The CDR3 sequence is CASSYYGQGSYNEQFF. CDR3 nucleotide sequence: TGTGCCAGCAGTTACTACGGACAAGGTAGCTACAATGAGCAGTTCTTC.

The rearrangement uses TRBV6-4 and TRBJ1-1; 9 bases agree with TRBD1. The germline V gene has CDR1 MRHNA and CDR2 SNTAGT. This CDR3 is built from 14 residues. The J segment lost 6 bases and the V segment lost 3 bases, leaving 5 bases of the junction unmatched. CDR3 DNA: TGTGCCAGCAGTGAACATACAGGGGGCTCTGAAGCTTTCTTT. It translates to CASSEHTGGSEAFF.

CDR3 DNA: TGCAGCGTTGAAGGTGCTGGGACTGATGAAAAACTGTTTTTT. It translates to CSVEGAGTDEKLFF. The rearrangement links TRBV29-1 to TRBJ1-4; D perhaps matches TRBD1 (5 bases). Per germline, CDR1 SQVTM and CDR2 ANQGSEA. With 1 base removed from V and 6 bases from J, the gap between germline ends came to 12 bases. The CDR3 spans 14 residues.

The chain uses TRBV28 and TRBJ2-7, with D maybe TRBD2 (6 bases). CDR1 and CDR2 (germline): MDHEN, SYDVKM. V was shortened by 5 bases and J by 6 bases, with 14 bases between the two germline ends. This CDR3 has 13 amino acids. The CDR3 spells CASSPWGESEQYF. Here the CDR3 DNA reads TGTGCCAGCAGTCCCTGGGGGGAATCCGAGCAGTACTTC.

The chain uses TRBV30 and TRBJ2-2, with unresolved D. CDR3 length: 14 amino acids. Trimming shortened V by 3 bases and J by 6 bases, and 14 bases separated the two germline ends. Germline V gives CDR1 GTSNPN, CDR2 SVGIG (reference sequence). As DNA, the CDR3 is TGTGCCTGGAGGGTAAACGGTTCCCCCGGGGAGCTGTTTTTT. It encodes CAWRVNGSPGELFF.

The rearrangement joins TRBV16 to TRBJ2-6; a possible D gene is TRBD1 (5 bases). The CDR3 consists of 16 residues. Germline V gene data show CDR1 as KGHSY and CDR2 as FQNENV. V dropped 1 base and J dropped 2 bases, with 9 bases sitting between them. CDR3 nucleotide sequence: TGTGCCAGCAGCCAATATAAGGGGCCTGGGGCCAACGTCCTGACTTTC. Amino acid sequence: CASSQYKGPGANVLTF.

Here the CDR3 DNA reads TGTGCCAGCAGCCTCGGACAGGGGGGGAACAATCAGCCCCAGCATTTT. This sequence encodes CASSLGQGGNNQPQHF. This chain connects TRBV28 to TRBJ1-5, with 10 bases identical to TRBD1. The CDR3 is 16 residues long. CDR1 and CDR2 from the germline V gene are MDHEN and SYDVKM. J gave up 3 bases and V 6 bases, and 8 bases lay outside the gene matches.

This chain connects TRBV7-8 to TRBJ2-1, with a tentative D call TRBD2 (5 bases). This CDR3 region has 15 residues. Germline-derived CDR1 and CDR2 are SGHVS and FQNEAQ. Trimming left V 1 base short and J 9 bases short, with 16 bases between. CDR3 in DNA: TGTGCCAGCAGCTTAGGTAGCGTAACTGCCGTTGAGCAGTTCTTC. This gives the protein CASSLGSVTAVEQFF.

CDR3 amino acids: CASSRGGGPDEQYF. DNA of the CDR3: TGCGCCAGCAGCCGAGGGGGAGGGCCCGACGAGCAGTACTTC. The rearrangement joins TRBV5-1 to TRBJ2-7; maybe TRBD2 (7 bases). The CDR3 spans 14 residues. V lost 4 bases and J 5 bases, leaving 16 bases between the germline ends. The germline CDR1 and CDR2 sequences are SGHRS and YFSETQ.